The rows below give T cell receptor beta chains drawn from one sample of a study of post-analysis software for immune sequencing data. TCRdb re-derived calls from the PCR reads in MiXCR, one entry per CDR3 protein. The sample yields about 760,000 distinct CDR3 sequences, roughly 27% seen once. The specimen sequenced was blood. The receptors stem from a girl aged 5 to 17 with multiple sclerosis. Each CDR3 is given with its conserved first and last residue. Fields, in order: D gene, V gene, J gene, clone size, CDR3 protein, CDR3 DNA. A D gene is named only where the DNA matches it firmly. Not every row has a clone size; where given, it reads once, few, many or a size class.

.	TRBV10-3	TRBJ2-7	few	CAISDGGGSSYEQYF	TGTGCCATCAGTGACGGGGGAGGTTCCTCCTACGAGCAGTACTTC
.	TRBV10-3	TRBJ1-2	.	CAISELGVRGPNYGYTF	TGTGCCATCAGTGAGCTTGGTGTGAGGGGACCTAACTATGGCTACACCTTC
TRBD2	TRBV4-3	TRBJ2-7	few	CASSQALAETYEQYF	TGCGCCAGCAGCCAGGCCCTAGCGGAGACCTACGAGCAGTACTTC
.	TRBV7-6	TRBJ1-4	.	CASGLAPGATNEKLFF	TGTGCCAGCGGCTTAGCCCCCGGGGCAACTAATGAAAAACTGTTTTTT
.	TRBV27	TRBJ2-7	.	CASSLSASHVYEQYF	TGTGCCAGCAGTTTATCGGCTAGCCACGTCTACGAGCAGTACTTC
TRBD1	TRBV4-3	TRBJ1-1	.	CASSQVTGTVTEAFF	TGCGCCAGCAGCCAGGTGACAGGGACGGTCACTGAAGCTTTCTTT
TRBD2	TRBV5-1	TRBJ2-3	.	CASSLSLAGYSRIDTQYF	TGCGCCAGCAGCTTGAGTTTAGCGGGGTATTCACGGATAGATACGCAGTATTTT
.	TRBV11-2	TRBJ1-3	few	CASSPDGYSGNTIYF	TGTGCCAGCAGCCCGGATGGGTACTCTGGAAACACCATATATTTT
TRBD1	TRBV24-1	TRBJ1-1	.	CATRGQGKGTEAFF	TGTGCCACCAGGGGACAGGGTAAAGGCACTGAAGCTTTCTTT
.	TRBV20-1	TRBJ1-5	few	CSAREEREYSNQPQHF	TGCAGTGCTAGAGAGGAGCGGGAATATAGCAATCAGCCCCAGCATTTT
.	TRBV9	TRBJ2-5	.	CASSVEQGGYNEQYF	TGTGCCAGCAGCGTAGAACAGGGGGGGTACAATGAGCAGTACTTC
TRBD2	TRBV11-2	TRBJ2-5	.	CASTALASGRGETQYF	TGTGCCAGCACCGCCCTGGCTAGCGGGAGAGGGGAGACCCAGTACTTC
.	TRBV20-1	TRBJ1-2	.	CSAKKSSYGYTF	TGCAGTGCTAAGAAGAGCTCTTATGGCTACACCTTC
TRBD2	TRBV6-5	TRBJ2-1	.	CASAKWVGGRSYNEQVF	TGTGCCAGCGCAAAATGGGTGGGGGGGAGATCCTACAATGAGCAGGTCTTC
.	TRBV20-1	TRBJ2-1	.	CSARDRVAARVDEQFF	TGCAGTGCTAGAGATCGGGTAGCGGCGAGGGTCGATGAGCAGTTCTTC
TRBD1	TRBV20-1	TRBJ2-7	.	CSARDPKGTGMNEQYF	TGCAGTGCTAGAGACCCCAAAGGGACAGGGATGAATGAGCAGTACTTC
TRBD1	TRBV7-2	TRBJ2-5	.	CASSLGERLTGGFQETQYF	TGTGCCAGCAGCTTAGGGGAACGACTGACAGGGGGGTTCCAAGAGACCCAGTACTTC
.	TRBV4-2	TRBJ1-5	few	CASSQRPGDQPQHF	TGTGCCAGCAGCCAGCGACCAGGGGATCAGCCCCAGCATTTT
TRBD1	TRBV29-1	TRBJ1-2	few	CSVEGQGALPNYGYTF	TGCAGCGTTGAGGGACAGGGGGCGCTTCCTAACTATGGCTACACCTTC
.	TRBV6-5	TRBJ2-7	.	CASSPGLPRNEQYF	TGTGCCAGCAGCCCGGGACTCCCCAGGAACGAGCAGTACTTC
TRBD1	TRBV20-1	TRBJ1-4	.	CSAIGQGARANEKLFF	TGCAGTGCCATCGGACAGGGGGCGAGGGCTAATGAAAAACTGTTTTTT
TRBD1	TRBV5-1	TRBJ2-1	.	CASSPGDRELNNEQFF	TGCGCCAGCAGCCCGGGGGACAGGGAACTTAACAATGAGCAGTTCTTC
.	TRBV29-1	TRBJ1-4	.	CSVVGRRNEKLFF	TGCAGCGTTGTCGGCAGGAGAAATGAAAAACTGTTTTTT
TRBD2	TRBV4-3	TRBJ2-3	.	CASGQGLAGTDTQYF	TGCGCCAGCGGCCAAGGGCTAGCGGGGACAGATACGCAGTATTTT
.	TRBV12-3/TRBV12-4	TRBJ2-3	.	CASTVSVPSDVQYF	TGTGCCAGCACTGTGAGTGTCCCCTCAGATGTGCAGTATTTT
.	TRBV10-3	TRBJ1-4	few	CAIRGGTNEKLFF	TGTGCCATCAGGGGAGGGACTAATGAAAAACTGTTTTTT
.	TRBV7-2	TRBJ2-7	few	CASSLAWNRAIEQYF	TGTGCCAGCAGCTTAGCGTGGAACAGGGCTATCGAGCAGTACTTC
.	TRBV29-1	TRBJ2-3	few	CSGGTSTDTQYF	TGCAGCGGTGGGACTAGCACAGATACGCAGTATTTT
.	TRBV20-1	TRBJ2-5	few	CSARALWETQYF	TGCAGTGCTAGGGCGCTATGGGAGACCCAGTACTTC
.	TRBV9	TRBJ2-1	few	CASSVTGDEQFF	TGTGCCAGCAGCGTAACGGGGGATGAGCAGTTCTTC
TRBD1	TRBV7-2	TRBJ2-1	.	CASSLDGQGWNEQFF	TGTGCCAGCAGCTTAGACGGACAGGGGTGGAATGAGCAGTTCTTC
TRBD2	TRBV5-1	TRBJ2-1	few	CASSALAGAYNEQFF	TGCGCCAGCAGCGCGCTAGCGGGAGCCTACAATGAGCAGTTCTTC
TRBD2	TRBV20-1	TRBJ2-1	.	CSAREGVRDNEQFF	TGCAGTGCCCGGGAGGGGGTCAGGGACAATGAGCAGTTCTTC
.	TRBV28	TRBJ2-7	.	CASSFPGRSYEQYF	TGTGCCAGCAGTTTTCCAGGGAGGTCCTACGAGCAGTACTTC
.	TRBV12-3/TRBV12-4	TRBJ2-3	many	CASSPYGQRATQYF	TGTGCCAGCAGCCCTTACGGCCAGAGGGCTACGCAGTATTTT
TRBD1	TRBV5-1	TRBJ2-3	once	CASSFFGTAIQTSTDTQYF	TGCGCCAGCAGCTTCTTCGGGACAGCTATCCAAACTAGCACAGATACGCAGTATTTT
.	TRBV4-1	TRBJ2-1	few	CASSQALSSSYNEQFF	TGCGCCAGCAGCCAAGCTCTTTCTAGCTCCTACAATGAGCAGTTCTTC
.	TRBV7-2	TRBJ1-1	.	CASSLLSNQGVEAFF	TGTGCCAGCAGCCTATTATCAAATCAGGGAGTTGAAGCTTTCTTT
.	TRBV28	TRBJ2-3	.	CASRTGSGLGITQYF	TGTGCCAGCAGAACGGGGTCCGGGTTAGGGATAACGCAGTATTTT
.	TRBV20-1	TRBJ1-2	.	CSATRGNNYGYTF	TGCAGTGCGACCCGCGGGAATAACTATGGCTACACCTTC
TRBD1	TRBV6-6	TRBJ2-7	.	CASITGTGDNEQYF	TGTGCCAGCATCACCGGGACAGGGGACAACGAGCAGTACTTC
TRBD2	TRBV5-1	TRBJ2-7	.	CASSFGGRGSYEQYF	TGCGCCAGCAGCTTCGGAGGGAGGGGATCCTACGAGCAGTACTTC
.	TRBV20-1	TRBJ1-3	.	CSARDPRTSGNTIYF	TGCAGTGCTAGGGATCCCCGGACCTCTGGAAACACCATATATTTT
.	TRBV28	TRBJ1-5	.	CASSLARRGPNQPQHF	TGTGCCAGCAGTTTAGCGCGACGGGGTCCCAATCAGCCCCAGCATTTT
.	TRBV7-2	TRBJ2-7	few	CASSLRPPIYEQYF	TGTGCCAGCAGCTTACGACCTCCCATCTACGAGCAGTACTTC
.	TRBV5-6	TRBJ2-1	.	CASSLAGAGRYNEQFF	TGTGCCAGCAGCTTGGCAGGGGCGGGGCGCTACAATGAGCAGTTCTTC
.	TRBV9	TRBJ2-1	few	CASSATDNSYNEQFF	TGTGCCAGCAGCGCGACTGATAATTCCTACAATGAGCAGTTCTTC
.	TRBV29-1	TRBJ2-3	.	CSVLSGTDTQYF	TGCAGCGTTCTTTCTGGCACAGATACGCAGTATTTT
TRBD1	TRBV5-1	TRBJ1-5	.	CASSLEGQGSNQPQHF	TGCGCCAGCAGCTTGGAAGGACAGGGAAGCAATCAGCCCCAGCATTTT
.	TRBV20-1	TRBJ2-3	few	CSARASDTDTQYF	TGCAGTGCTAGAGCTAGCGATACAGATACGCAGTATTTT
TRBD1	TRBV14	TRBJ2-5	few	CASSLGQGAAETQYF	TGTGCCAGCAGCCTGGGACAGGGGGCTGCAGAGACCCAGTACTTC
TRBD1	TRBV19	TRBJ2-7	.	CASSMLGQGSYEQYF	TGTGCCAGTAGTATGCTGGGACAGGGTTCCTACGAGCAGTACTTC
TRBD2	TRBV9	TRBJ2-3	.	CVSSVEVAGPRRGDTQYF	TGTGTCAGCAGCGTAGAGGTAGCGGGGCCACGCAGGGGAGATACGCAGTATTTT
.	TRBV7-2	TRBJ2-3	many	CASSLAMGRDTQYF	TGTGCCAGCAGCTTAGCGATGGGGAGGGATACGCAGTATTTT
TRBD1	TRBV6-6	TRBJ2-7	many	CASSVTGQGGSEQYF	TGTGCCAGCAGTGTAACGGGACAGGGCGGAAGCGAGCAGTACTTC
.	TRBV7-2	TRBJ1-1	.	CASSLVALRATGLEAFF	TGTGCCAGCAGCTTGGTCGCCCTTAGGGCTACGGGATTGGAAGCTTTCTTT
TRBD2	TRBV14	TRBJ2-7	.	CASSQLTSGYEQYF	TGTGCCAGCAGCCAATTGACTAGCGGTTACGAGCAGTACTTC